What follows is one T cell receptor (beta chain) and its context. Method: immunoSEQ multiplex PCR; TCRdb's copy keeps in-frame clones and lacks some. The sample lists some 120,000 clones; 70% to 80% were seen once. This specimen belongs to a study of PD-1 blockade in mismatch repair-deficient tumors. This CDR3 region has 14 residues. The germline CDR1 and CDR2 sequences are SNHLY and FYNNEI. V was clipped by 4 bases and J by 7 bases; unmatched bases: 5. The receptor's source is an adult with mismatch repair-deficient cancer. The starting material was peripheral blood, obtained about 60 weeks after starting pembrolizumab. V and J are TRBV2 and TRBJ2-2; 8 bases fit TRBD1. CDR3 protein: CASSVLQGVGELFF. The CDR3 DNA reads as TGTGCCAGCAGTGTTTTACAGGGGGTCGGGGAGCTGTTTTTT.